Below, 30 T cell receptor beta chains from the same sample are listed, as sequenced in a study of CXCR3-negative and CXCR3-positive naive CD8 T cells. The method, 5' RACE with UMI labels, was used to prepare the TRB cDNA libraries. TCRdb re-called the 5' RACE reads; one entry per CDR3 protein, DNA not given. Its table lists about 130,000 distinct CDR3 sequences. What was sequenced was naive CXCR3- CD8+ T cells from blood. This sample's subset: CD45RO-CCR7+CD27+CD95- naive CD8+ T cells lacking CXCR3 (TNR3-). These receptors all stem from a human donor in good health. Some clones in this sample may be carry-over from other donors' samples.

This chain joins TRBV24-1 and TRBJ2-1; TCRdb outputs TRBD1, but without DNA this stays unchecked. Germline CDR1 is KGHDR and CDR2 is SFDVKD. The CDR3 length is 16 residues. The chain's CDR3 is CATSDLHPDRGNEQFF.

The rearrangement uses TRBV29-1 and TRBJ2-1; the TCRdb call, TRBD1, lacks DNA for checking. Germline loops: CDR1 SQVTM, CDR2 ANQGSEA. CDR3 length equals 16 residues. The CDR3 is CSVDGTGYRSYNEQFF.

V usage is TRBV29-1 and J usage is TRBJ1-5. The CDR3 has 14 residues. Germline V CDR1 and CDR2: SQVTM, ANQGSEA. The CDR3 spells CSVASGRSNQPQHF.

The chain is built from TRBV10-3 and TRBJ2-1; TCRdb indicates TRBD2, and absent DNA this call remains unverified. Germline values: CDR1 ENHRY, CDR2 SYGVKD. CDR3 size: 17 residues. CDR3 in amino acids: CAISESTTSGGHNEQFF.

The chain uses TRBV7-2 and TRBJ2-7; the TRBD1 assignment by TCRdb is unverifiable without DNA. The germline V gene encodes CDR1 SGHTA and CDR2 FQGNSA. The CDR3 length is 15 residues. CDR3: CASSSLLRGAYEQYF. The full variable domain, rest sourced from reference TRBV7-2 and TRBJ2-7, is GAGVSQSPSNKVTEKGKDVELRCDPISGHTALYWYRQSLGQGLEFLIYFQGNSAPDKSGLPSDRFSAERTGGSVSTLTIQRTQQEDSAVYLCASSSLLRGAYEQYFGPGTRLTVT.

V is TRBV29-1 and J is TRBJ1-1. This CDR3 has 11 amino acids. Germline V CDR1 and CDR2: SQVTM, ANQGSEA. The CDR3 loop reads CSVLSITEAFF. The full variable domain, in which reference TRBV29-1 and TRBJ1-1 provide the parts outside the CDR3, is SAVISQKPSRDICQRGTSLTIQCQVDSQVTMMFWYRQQPGQSLTLIATANQGSEATYESGFVIDKFPISRPNLTFSTLTVSNMSPEDSSIYLCSVLSITEAFFGQGTRLTVV.

This sequence joins TRBV29-1 and TRBJ2-2; TCRdb selects TRBD1, and the lack of DNA leaves this call unchecked. The CDR3 extends over 15 amino acids. The V gene's germline CDR1 is SQVTM and CDR2 ANQGSEA. The chain's CDR3 is CSVELEGWGTGELFF.

This sequence joins TRBV7-9 and TRBJ1-2; with no DNA, the TCRdb D assignment of TRBD1 cannot be verified. This CDR3 region has 15 residues. CDR1 is SEHNR and CDR2 is FQNEAQ in the germline V gene (reference sequence). The CDR3 is CASSEQGAPNYGYTF.

The chain combines TRBV24-1 with TRBJ2-1; the TCRdb D gene call, TRBD1, has no DNA to confirm it. CDR3 length: 14 residues. Germline V gene data show CDR1 as KGHDR and CDR2 as SFDVKD. Here the CDR3 reads CATSDLEPGSEQFF.

The V and J genes are TRBV29-1 and TRBJ2-1; TCRdb proposes TRBD2, but this gene call is untestable without DNA. This CDR3 comprises 13 residues. Germline CDR1 is SQVTM and CDR2 is ANQGSEA. CDR3 residues: CSVVSGEWNEQFF.

J is TRBJ2-2 and V is TRBV12-3 or TRBV12-4. The CDR3 extends over 18 amino acids. This chain's CDR3 is CASSLFFMARSNTGELFF.

This chain uses TRBV12-3 or TRBV12-4 with TRBJ2-7; there is no DNA to check the TCRdb D call of TRBD1. This CDR3 comprises 14 residues. CDR3 residues: CASSRDRADYEQYF.

V is TRBV20-1 and J is TRBJ2-1. The CDR3 runs 13 residues. Per germline, CDR1 DFQATT and CDR2 SNEGSKA (reference sequence). The CDR3 reads CSATEPNTDEQFF.

The genes are TRBV19 and TRBJ1-2; TCRdb indicates TRBD1, and absent DNA this call remains unverified. Germline CDR1 is LNHDA and CDR2 is SQIVND (reference sequence). The CDR3 contains 18 residues. This chain's CDR3 is CASSFSSGGASKGYGYTF.

This sequence joins TRBV6-5 and TRBJ2-5; without DNA, the TCRdb call of TRBD1 cannot be checked. The germline V gene encodes CDR1 MNHEY and CDR2 SVGAGI. The CDR3 consists of 13 residues. The CDR3: CASSERGRETQYF.

This rearrangement joins TRBV6-2 or TRBV6-3 to TRBJ2-3; the TRBD1 assignment by TCRdb is unverifiable without DNA. The CDR3 runs to 15 residues. The germline CDR1 and CDR2 sequences are MNHEY and SVGEGT. The CDR3 loop reads CASSYRGKRTDTQYF.

This sequence joins TRBV5-1 and TRBJ1-1; TCRdb outputs TRBD1, but without DNA this stays unchecked. Germline CDR1 is SGHRS and CDR2 is YFSETQ. The CDR3 sequence is 15 residues long. CDR3 protein: CASSPWDNLNTEAFF. The variable domain in full, completed from reference TRBV5-1 and TRBJ1-1, reads KAGVTQTPRYLIKTRGQQVTLSCSPISGHRSVSWYQQTPGQGLQFLFEYFSETQRNKGNFPGRFSGRQFSNSRSEMNVSTLELGDSALYLCASSPWDNLNTEAFFGQGTRLTVV.

The V and J genes are TRBV29-1 and TRBJ1-2. The germline CDR1 and CDR2 sequences are SQVTM and ANQGSEA. The CDR3 consists of 11 residues. CDR3 sequence: CSVRSDEGYTF.

The chain joins TRBV29-1 to TRBJ2-1; TCRdb returns TRBD2, unconfirmable since there is no DNA. CDR1 and CDR2 (germline): SQVTM, ANQGSEA. This CDR3 contains 13 residues. The CDR3 loop reads CSVTSETYNEQLF.

This sequence joins TRBV29-1 and TRBJ2-3; TCRdb names TRBD2, which stays unverified in the absence of DNA. This CDR3 has 16 amino acids. Germline lookup yields CDR1 SQVTM and CDR2 ANQGSEA. The CDR3 loop reads CSVEGLAGGSADTQYF.

The V and J genes are TRBV7-9 and TRBJ2-7; with no DNA, the TCRdb D assignment of TRBD1 cannot be verified. Germline V gives CDR1 SEHNR, CDR2 FQNEAQ (reference sequence). The CDR3 contains 18 residues. CDR3 amino acids: CASSLSSGLAGWTYEQYF.

The chain links TRBV5-4 to TRBJ2-3; there is no DNA to check the TCRdb D call of TRBD1. The CDR3 extends over 14 amino acids. Germline assignment: CDR1 SGHNT and CDR2 YYREEE (reference sequence). CDR3 residues: CASSRGGSTDTQYF.

This chain joins TRBV29-1 and TRBJ2-1; with no DNA, the TCRdb D assignment of TRBD2 cannot be verified. This CDR3 has 14 residues. Germline assignment: CDR1 SQVTM and CDR2 ANQGSEA. CDR3 protein: CSVEGGLVYNEQFF.

The chain's CDR3 is CASSQDRRPGPLYEQYF. The chain is built from TRBV4-3 and TRBJ2-7; TCRdb outputs TRBD1, but without DNA this stays unchecked. From germline, CDR1 is LGHNA and CDR2 YSLEER. There are 17 residues in the CDR3.

V is TRBV4-1 and J is TRBJ2-1; TCRdb gives TRBD2 as the D gene, but with no DNA this cannot be confirmed. This CDR3 region has 19 residues. Germline V lookup: CDR1 MGHRA, CDR2 YSYEKL. The CDR3: CASSQDPTTGTRGRVAQFF.

The chain has TRBV29-1 and TRBJ2-7. Per the germline V gene, CDR1 is SQVTM and CDR2 is ANQGSEA. This CDR3 has 12 amino acids. Here the CDR3 reads CSVEDLDLEQYF.

The V call is TRBV6-2 or TRBV6-3, the J call TRBJ2-1. Germline CDR1 MNHEY, CDR2 SVGEGT. This CDR3 region has 13 residues. The CDR3 protein is CASSYTRWYEQFF.

The chain uses TRBV28 and TRBJ2-5; lacking DNA, the TRBD2 call made by TCRdb goes unchecked. The CDR3 contains 16 residues. In germline, CDR1 is MDHEN, CDR2 SYDVKM. CDR3 amino acids: CASSLRAGRAEETQYF.

V is TRBV10-3 and J is TRBJ2-3; without DNA, the TCRdb call of TRBD1 cannot be checked. The CDR3 has 15 residues. Per the germline V gene, CDR1 is ENHRY and CDR2 is SYGVKD. The CDR3 sequence: CAISETGGWTDTQYF.

The CDR3 sequence: CASSFTPAELFF. This chain joins TRBV3-1 and TRBJ1-4; TCRdb picks TRBD1, but there is no DNA to check that call. CDR1 and CDR2 from the germline V gene are LGHDT and YNNKEL (reference sequence). This CDR3 has 12 amino acids.